The rows below give T cell receptor beta chains drawn from one sample of a study of shared clonotypes between healthy human individuals. Generated by immunoSEQ multiplex PCR, the TCRdb table keeps only in-frame clones and is missing some. The table includes 850,000 to 1,200,000 clones, around four fifths detected once. The sample was memory CD4+ T cells sorted from blood. The source of these receptors is a man younger than 35 in good health. Both conserved end residues are part of each CDR3. The D gene is left open where the match is weak. The listing skips clone size in some rows; elsewhere it reads once, few, many or a size class.

D gene	clone size	V gene	J gene	CDR3 DNA	CDR3 protein
-	once	TRBV28	TRBJ1-1	TGTGCCAGCAGTTCCCTTAGGGCAGAAGAAGCTTTCTTT	CASSSLRAEEAFF
-	-	TRBV5-8	TRBJ2-2	TGTGCCAGCAAGGGGCGCGGGACCGGGGAGCTGTTTTTT	CASKGRGTGELFF
-	-	TRBV18	TRBJ1-4	TGTGCCAGCTCAATCCTAACTAATGAAAAACTGTTTTTT	CASSILTNEKLFF
TRBD2	-	TRBV5-1	TRBJ2-3	TGCGCCAGCAGCTTCCTCGGGACTAGCGGTACAACCTCCACAGATACGCAGTATTTT	CASSFLGTSGTTSTDTQYF
-	few	TRBV30	TRBJ1-6	TGTGCCTGGCAACAGGGCTATAATTCACCCCTCCACTTT	CAWQQGYNSPLHF
TRBD1	-	TRBV5-1	TRBJ2-1	TGCGCCAGCAGCTCCGCCACAGGGGTGGGGAGCAATGAGCAGTTCTTC	CASSSATGVGSNEQFF
TRBD1	-	TRBV19	TRBJ1-1	TGTGCCAGTACCTCAGGGGGCGGGGCCACTGAAGCTTTCTTT	CASTSGGGATEAFF
TRBD2	-	TRBV4-3	TRBJ2-7	TGCGCCAGCGGTGGGCGGGAGCCTTCCTACGAGCAGTACTTC	CASGGREPSYEQYF
-	-	TRBV6-6	TRBJ2-4	TGTGCCAGCGTTCCTTTGGGGACGGCCAAAAACATTCAGTACTTC	CASVPLGTAKNIQYF
-	few	TRBV6-1	TRBJ2-5	TGTGCCAGCACTAGAGAGACCCAGTACTTC	CASTRETQYF
-	-	TRBV6-1	TRBJ2-7	TGTGCCAGCATACACCTGAGCTCCTACGAGCAGTACTTC	CASIHLSSYEQYF
TRBD1	once	TRBV5-1	TRBJ2-7	TGCGCCAGCAGCTGGGGGACAGGGAGCAACGAGCAGTACTTC	CASSWGTGSNEQYF
-	-	TRBV5-1	TRBJ2-1	TGCGCCAGCAGCTTGTACAGGGTGGATGAGCAGTTCTTC	CASSLYRVDEQFF
-	few	TRBV7-9	TRBJ1-6	TGTGCCAGCAGCTTAGCCGGAGGGGGGACTTCACCCCTCCACTTT	CASSLAGGGTSPLHF
-	-	TRBV5-6	TRBJ2-2	TGTGCCAGCAGCTCCCGGGGGTACACCGGGGAGCTGTTTTTT	CASSSRGYTGELFF
-	-	TRBV6-1	TRBJ2-1	TGTGCCAGCAGTTTTGAGGCCCACAATGAGCAGTTCTTC	CASSFEAHNEQFF
-	-	TRBV28	TRBJ1-2	TGTGCCAGCAGTTCACCTTGGACGGGTAACTATGGCTACACCTTC	CASSSPWTGNYGYTF
-	few	TRBV4-2	TRBJ1-2	TGTGCCAGCAGCCAAGGGACCCTCCTCTATGGCTACACCTTC	CASSQGTLLYGYTF
-	-	TRBV11-2	TRBJ2-3	TGTGCCAGCAGTTTTGGCGGAGCCACAGATACGCAGTATTTT	CASSFGGATDTQYF
-	-	TRBV5-6	TRBJ2-7	TGTGCCAGCAGCTTGGCGAGCGCCGTCGAGCAGTACTTC	CASSLASAVEQYF
-	-	TRBV30	TRBJ1-1	TGTGCCTGGAGTGTAGCGGGGAGACCGACAACTGAAGCTTTCTTT	CAWSVAGRPTTEAFF
-	-	TRBV19	TRBJ1-1	TGTGCCAGTAGTAAGCGTAACACTGAAGCTTTCTTT	CASSKRNTEAFF
-	few	TRBV6-5	TRBJ1-2	TGTGCCAGCAGTACCAGAGACCGCTATGGCTACACCTTC	CASSTRDRYGYTF
-	-	TRBV19	TRBJ2-7	TGTGCCACCCGAATTGGGGAGTTCTCCTACGAGCAGTACTTC	CATRIGEFSYEQYF
TRBD2	-	TRBV30	TRBJ2-5	TGTGCCTGGACCCGAAACAGCGGGAGCGGGGAGACCCAGTACTTC	CAWTRNSGSGETQYF
TRBD1	few	TRBV28	TRBJ1-4	TGTGCCAGCAGTCTCGGGACAGGGGGTGAAAAACTGTTTTTT	CASSLGTGGEKLFF
-	-	TRBV6-5	TRBJ1-1	TGTGCCAGCAGTTACGATGGAAATGAAGCTTTCTTT	CASSYDGNEAFF
TRBD1	-	TRBV28	TRBJ2-2	TGTGCCAGTTGGGGACAGGGGGCGAAAAACACCGGGGAGCTGTTTTTT	CASWGQGAKNTGELFF
-	-	TRBV5-1	TRBJ2-2	TGCGCCAGCAGTTCTGACTGGGCCACCGGGGAGCTGTTTTTT	CASSSDWATGELFF
-	-	TRBV18	TRBJ1-3	TGTGCCAGCTCACCCACTCCCGACTCTGGAAACACCATATATTTT	CASSPTPDSGNTIYF
-	-	TRBV19	TRBJ1-5	TGTGCCAGTAGCTTTTTGGATCAGCCCCAGCATTTT	CASSFLDQPQHF
-	-	TRBV6-5	TRBJ1-1	TGTGCCAGCAGTCCGATTACAGGGAACACTGAAGCTTTCTTT	CASSPITGNTEAFF
-	-	TRBV6-5	TRBJ2-7	TGTGCCAGCAGTCAACTGAGGGGCTACGAGCAGTACTTC	CASSQLRGYEQYF
TRBD2	once	TRBV10-1	TRBJ2-7	TGCGCCAGCAGTCAGGGACTATACCTGGGGGAGCAGTACTTC	CASSQGLYLGEQYF
-	few	TRBV6-1	TRBJ1-5	TGTGCCAGCGTACGGGCTCTCGACCTCAATCAGCCCCAGCATTTT	CASVRALDLNQPQHF
TRBD1	-	TRBV7-9	TRBJ1-5	TGTGCCAGCAGCCTCGAGGGGGCTGGTCAGCCCCAGCATTTT	CASSLEGAGQPQHF
-	-	TRBV19	TRBJ1-2	TGTGCCAGTAGTTCACAGGCTGGCTATGGCTACACCTTC	CASSSQAGYGYTF
TRBD2	-	TRBV5-1	TRBJ2-3	TGCGCCAGCAGAGGGACTAGCGGGAGTGATACGCAGTATTTT	CASRGTSGSDTQYF
TRBD1	-	TRBV19	TRBJ1-2	TGTGCCAGTAGCAGGGGACAGGGGGTCGGCGGCTACACCTTC	CASSRGQGVGGYTF
-	-	TRBV10-3	TRBJ1-5	TGTGCCATCCGTGCGGGTGCGGATCAGCCCCAGCATTTT	CAIRAGADQPQHF
-	-	TRBV7-2	TRBJ2-1	TGTGCCAGCAGTATTAAAGCCAATGAGCAGTTCTTC	CASSIKANEQFF
TRBD1	once	TRBV7-2	TRBJ2-5	TGTGCCAGCAGCTCCACAGGGGTACAGACCCAGTACTTC	CASSSTGVQTQYF
-	-	TRBV29-1	TRBJ1-4	TGCAGCGCCCGACGGGGCGTGGATGAAAAACTGTTTTTT	CSARRGVDEKLFF
-	once	TRBV28	TRBJ2-7	TGTGCCAGCAGTTGGGCAGGGTCCTACGAGCAGTACTTC	CASSWAGSYEQYF
TRBD1	-	TRBV6-1	TRBJ2-7	TGTGCCAGCAGTGAAGCGGGGACAGGGGGCGCGTACGAGCAGTACTTC	CASSEAGTGGAYEQYF
TRBD2	-	TRBV9	TRBJ2-3	TGTGCCAGCAGCGTAGGACTAGCGGGAGTATTTAGCACAGATACGCAGTATTTT	CASSVGLAGVFSTDTQYF
TRBD2	-	TRBV2	TRBJ2-3	TGTGCCAGCAGTCGTAGCGGGTCCAGCACAGATACGCAGTATTTT	CASSRSGSSTDTQYF
-	-	TRBV9	TRBJ2-1	TGTGCCAGCAGTGAACAGCACAATGAGCAGTTCTTC	CASSEQHNEQFF
-	once	TRBV7-9	TRBJ2-7	TGTGCCAGCAGTTATACGGGGAGGATCCATTTTTCCTACGAGCAGTACTTC	CASSYTGRIHFSYEQYF
-	-	TRBV6-1	TRBJ1-2	TGTGCCAGCAGTGTGCAGGGGGGCTACACCTTC	CASSVQGGYTF
TRBD2	-	TRBV27	TRBJ2-5	TGTGCCAGCAGTTCCTGGACTAGCGGGAGGGACCCGCTGGGGACCCAGTACTTC	CASSSWTSGRDPLGTQYF
TRBD2	-	TRBV12-5	TRBJ2-1	TGTGCTAGTGGTTTAGGTCTCGGTCGTCTAGCGGGACTCAATGAGCAGTTCTTC	CASGLGLGRLAGLNEQFF